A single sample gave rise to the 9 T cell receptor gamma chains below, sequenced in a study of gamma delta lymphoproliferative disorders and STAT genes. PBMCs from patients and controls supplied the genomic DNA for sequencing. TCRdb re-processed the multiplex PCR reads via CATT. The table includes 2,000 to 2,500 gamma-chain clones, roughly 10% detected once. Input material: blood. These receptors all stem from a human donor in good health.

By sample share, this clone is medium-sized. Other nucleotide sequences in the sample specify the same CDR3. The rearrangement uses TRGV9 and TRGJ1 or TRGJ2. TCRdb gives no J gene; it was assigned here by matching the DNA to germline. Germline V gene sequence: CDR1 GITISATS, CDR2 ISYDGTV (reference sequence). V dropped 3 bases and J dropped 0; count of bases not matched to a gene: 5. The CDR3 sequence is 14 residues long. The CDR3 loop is CALWEPSNYYKKLF. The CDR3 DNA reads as TGTGCCTTGTGGGAGCCCTCGAATTATTATAAGAAACTCTTT.

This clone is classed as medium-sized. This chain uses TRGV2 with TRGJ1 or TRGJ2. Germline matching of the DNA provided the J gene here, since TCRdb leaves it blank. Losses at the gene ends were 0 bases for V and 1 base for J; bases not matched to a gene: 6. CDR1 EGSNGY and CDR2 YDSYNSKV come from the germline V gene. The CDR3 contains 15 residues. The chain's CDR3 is CATWDGPHNYYKKLF. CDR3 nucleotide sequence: TGTGCCACCTGGGACGGGCCTCACAATTATTATAAGAAACTCTTT.

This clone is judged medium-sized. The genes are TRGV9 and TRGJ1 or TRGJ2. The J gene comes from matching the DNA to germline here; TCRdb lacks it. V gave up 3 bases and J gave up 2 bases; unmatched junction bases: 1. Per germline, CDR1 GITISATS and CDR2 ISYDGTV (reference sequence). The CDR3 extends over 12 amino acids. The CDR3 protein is CALWEYYYKKLF. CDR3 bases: TGTGCCTTGTGGGAGTATTATTATAAGAAACTCTTT.

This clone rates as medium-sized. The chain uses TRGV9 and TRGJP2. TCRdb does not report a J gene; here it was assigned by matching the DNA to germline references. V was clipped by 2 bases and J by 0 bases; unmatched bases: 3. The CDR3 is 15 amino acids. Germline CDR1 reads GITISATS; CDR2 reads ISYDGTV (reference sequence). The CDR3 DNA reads TGTGCCTTGTGGGAGGCGTATAGTAGTGATTGGATCAAGACGTTT. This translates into CALWEAYSSDWIKTF.

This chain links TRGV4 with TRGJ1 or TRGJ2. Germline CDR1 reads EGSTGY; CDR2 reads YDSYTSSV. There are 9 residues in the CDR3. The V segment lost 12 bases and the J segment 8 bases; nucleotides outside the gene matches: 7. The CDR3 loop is CAPLHKKLF. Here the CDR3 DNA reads TGTGCCCCTTTGCATAAGAAACTCTTT.

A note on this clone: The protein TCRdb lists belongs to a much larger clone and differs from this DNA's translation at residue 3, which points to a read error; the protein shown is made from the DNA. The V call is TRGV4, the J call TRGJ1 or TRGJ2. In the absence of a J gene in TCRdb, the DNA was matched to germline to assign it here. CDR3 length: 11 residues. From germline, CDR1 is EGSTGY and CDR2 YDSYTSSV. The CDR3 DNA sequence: TGTGCCGCCTGGGATGGGCACGGGAAACTCTTT. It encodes CAAWDGHGKLF.

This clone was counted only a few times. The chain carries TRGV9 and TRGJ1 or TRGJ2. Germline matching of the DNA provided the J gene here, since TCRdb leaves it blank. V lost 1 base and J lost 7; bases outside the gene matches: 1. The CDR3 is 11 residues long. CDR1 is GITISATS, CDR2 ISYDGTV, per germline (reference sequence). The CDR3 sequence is CALWEVYKKLF. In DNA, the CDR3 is TGTGCCTTGTGGGAGGTATATAAGAAACTCTTT.

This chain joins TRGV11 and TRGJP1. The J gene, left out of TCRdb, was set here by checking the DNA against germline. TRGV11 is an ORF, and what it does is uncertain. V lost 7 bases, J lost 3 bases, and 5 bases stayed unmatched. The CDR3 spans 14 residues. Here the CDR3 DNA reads TGTGCCTGCTGGATAATCCCCACTGGTTGGTTCAAGATATTT. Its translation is CACWIIPTGWFKIF.

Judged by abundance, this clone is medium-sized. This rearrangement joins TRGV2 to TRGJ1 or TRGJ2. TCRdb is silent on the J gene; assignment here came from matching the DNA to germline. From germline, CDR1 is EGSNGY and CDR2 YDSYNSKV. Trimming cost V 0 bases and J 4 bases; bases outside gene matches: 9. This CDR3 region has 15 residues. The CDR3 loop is CATWDGRRGYYKKLF. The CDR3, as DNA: TGTGCCACCTGGGACGGGCGAAGGGGGTATTATAAGAAACTCTTT.